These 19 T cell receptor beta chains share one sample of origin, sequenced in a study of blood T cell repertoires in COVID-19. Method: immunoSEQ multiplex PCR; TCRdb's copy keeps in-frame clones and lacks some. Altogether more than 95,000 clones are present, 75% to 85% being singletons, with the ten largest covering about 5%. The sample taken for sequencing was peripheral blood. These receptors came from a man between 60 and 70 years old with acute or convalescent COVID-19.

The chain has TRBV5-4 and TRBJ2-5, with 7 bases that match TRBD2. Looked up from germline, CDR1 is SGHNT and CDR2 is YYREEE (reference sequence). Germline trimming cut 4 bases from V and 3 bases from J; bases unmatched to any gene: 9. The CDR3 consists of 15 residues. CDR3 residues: CASSPGGSSKETQYF. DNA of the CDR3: TGTGCCAGCAGCCCTGGCGGGAGTTCTAAAGAGACCCAGTACTTC.

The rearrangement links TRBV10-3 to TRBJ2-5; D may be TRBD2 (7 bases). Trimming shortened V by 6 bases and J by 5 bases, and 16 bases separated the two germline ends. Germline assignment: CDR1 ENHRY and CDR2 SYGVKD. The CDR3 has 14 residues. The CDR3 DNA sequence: TGTGCCATCAGCGGGGGGCGCGAGTGGGAGACCCAGTACTTC. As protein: CAISGGREWETQYF.

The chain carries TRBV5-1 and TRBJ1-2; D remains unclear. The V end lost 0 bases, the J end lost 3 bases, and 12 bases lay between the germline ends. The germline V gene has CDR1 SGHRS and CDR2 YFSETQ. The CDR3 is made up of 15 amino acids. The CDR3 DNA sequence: TGCGCCAGCAGCTTGGGACACTCCGGCGACTATGGCTACACCTTC. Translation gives CASSLGHSGDYGYTF. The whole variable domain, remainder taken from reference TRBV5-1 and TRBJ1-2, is KAGVTQTPRYLIKTRGQQVTLSCSPISGHRSVSWYQQTPGQGLQFLFEYFSETQRNKGNFPGRFSGRQFSNSRSEMNVSTLELGDSALYLCASSLGHSGDYGYTFGSGTRLTVV.

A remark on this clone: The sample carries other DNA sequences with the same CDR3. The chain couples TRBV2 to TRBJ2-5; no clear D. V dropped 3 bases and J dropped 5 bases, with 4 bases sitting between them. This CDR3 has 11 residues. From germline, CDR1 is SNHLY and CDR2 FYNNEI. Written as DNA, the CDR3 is TGTGCCAGCAGTGATCGTGAGACCCAGTACTTC. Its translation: CASSDRETQYF. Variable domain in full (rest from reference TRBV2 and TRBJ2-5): EPEVTQTPSHQVTQMGQEVILRCVPISNHLYFYWYRQILGQKVEFLVSFYNNEISEKSEIFDDQFSVERPDGSNFTLKIRSTKLEDSAMYFCASSDRETQYFGPGTRLLVL.

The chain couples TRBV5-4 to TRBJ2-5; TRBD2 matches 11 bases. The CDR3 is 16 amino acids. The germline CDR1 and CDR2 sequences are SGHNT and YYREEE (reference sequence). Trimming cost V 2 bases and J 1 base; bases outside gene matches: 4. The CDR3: CASSLPGLAVQETQYF. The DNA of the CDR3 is TGTGCCAGCAGCTTACCGGGACTAGCGGTCCAAGAGACCCAGTACTTC.

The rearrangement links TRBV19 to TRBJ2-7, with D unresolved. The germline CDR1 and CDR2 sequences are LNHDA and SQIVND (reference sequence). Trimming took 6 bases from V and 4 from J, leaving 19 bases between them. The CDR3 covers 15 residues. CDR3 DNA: TGTGCCAGTAGCCCCGGAAGAGGCACTCGGTACGAGCAGTACTTC. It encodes CASSPGRGTRYEQYF.

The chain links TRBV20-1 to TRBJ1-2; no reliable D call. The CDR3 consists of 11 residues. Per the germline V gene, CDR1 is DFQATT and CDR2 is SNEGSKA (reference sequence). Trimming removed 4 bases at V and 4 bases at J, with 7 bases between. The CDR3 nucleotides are TGCAGTGCTAACAATGGCTATGGCTACACCTTC. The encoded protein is CSANNGYGYTF.

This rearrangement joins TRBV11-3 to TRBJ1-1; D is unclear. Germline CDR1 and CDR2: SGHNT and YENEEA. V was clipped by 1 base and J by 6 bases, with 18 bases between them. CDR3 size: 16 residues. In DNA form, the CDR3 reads TGTGCCAGCAGCTTAGGAGGAGGGCCCTCTCGAGCTGAAGCTTTCTTT. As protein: CASSLGGGPSRAEAFF.

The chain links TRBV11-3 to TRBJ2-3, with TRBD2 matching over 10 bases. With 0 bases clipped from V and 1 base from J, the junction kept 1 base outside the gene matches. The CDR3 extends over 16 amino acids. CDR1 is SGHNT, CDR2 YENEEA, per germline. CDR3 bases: TGTGCCAGCAGCTTAGATACTAGCGGGGGCACAGATACGCAGTATTTT. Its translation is CASSLDTSGGTDTQYF.

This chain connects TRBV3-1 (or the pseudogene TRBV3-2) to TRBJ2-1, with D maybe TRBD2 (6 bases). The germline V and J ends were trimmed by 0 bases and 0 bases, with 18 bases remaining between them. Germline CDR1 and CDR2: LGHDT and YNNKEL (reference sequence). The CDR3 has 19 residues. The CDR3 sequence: CASSQDRAGLPISYNEQFF. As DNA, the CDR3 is TGTGCCAGCAGCCAAGATAGAGCGGGCCTACCCATCTCCTACAATGAGCAGTTCTTC.

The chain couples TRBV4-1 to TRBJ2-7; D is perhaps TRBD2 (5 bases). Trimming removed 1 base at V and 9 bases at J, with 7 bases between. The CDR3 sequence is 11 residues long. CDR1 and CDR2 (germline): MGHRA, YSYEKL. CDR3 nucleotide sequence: TGCGCCAGCAGCCAAGGCGGAGGGCAGTACTTC. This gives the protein CASSQGGGQYF.

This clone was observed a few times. In DNA form, the CDR3 reads TGTGCCACCAGCACCCGACTAGCGGGGTACACCGGGGAGCTGTTTTTT. Residues: CATSTRLAGYTGELFF. The J gene is TRBJ2-2, the V gene TRBV15; 11 bases map to TRBD2. Trimming cost V 4 bases and J 3 bases; bases outside gene matches: 4. The CDR3 extends over 16 amino acids. Germline values: CDR1 LNHNV, CDR2 YYDKDF (reference sequence).

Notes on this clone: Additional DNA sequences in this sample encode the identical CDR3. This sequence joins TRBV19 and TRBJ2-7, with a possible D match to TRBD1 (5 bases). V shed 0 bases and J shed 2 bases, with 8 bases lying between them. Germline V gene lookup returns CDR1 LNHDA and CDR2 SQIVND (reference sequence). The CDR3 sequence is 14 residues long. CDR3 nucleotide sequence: TGTGCCAGTAGTATAGAAACAGGAACCTACGAGCAGTACTTC. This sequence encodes CASSIETGTYEQYF.

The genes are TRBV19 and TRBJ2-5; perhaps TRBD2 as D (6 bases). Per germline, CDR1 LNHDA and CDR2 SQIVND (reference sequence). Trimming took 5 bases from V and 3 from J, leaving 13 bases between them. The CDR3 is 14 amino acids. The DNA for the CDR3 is TGTGCCAGTAGTCCCACTAGCCATAAAGAGACCCAGTACTTC. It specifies CASSPTSHKETQYF.

The CDR3 loop reads CASSLRGYSGNTIYF. DNA for the CDR3: TGTGCCAGCAGCCTGAGAGGGTACTCTGGAAACACCATATATTTT. This chain uses TRBV11-2 with TRBJ1-3; D gene uncertain. Germline-derived CDR1 and CDR2 are SGHAT and FQNNGV. This CDR3 is built from 15 residues. Deletions cut 5 bases from V and 0 bases from J, with 11 bases between.

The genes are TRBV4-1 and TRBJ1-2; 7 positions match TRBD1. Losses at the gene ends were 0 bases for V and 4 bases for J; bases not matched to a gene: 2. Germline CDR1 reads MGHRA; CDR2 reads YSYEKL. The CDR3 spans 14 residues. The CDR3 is CASSQDGTVYGYTF. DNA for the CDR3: TGCGCCAGCAGCCAAGACGGGACAGTCTATGGCTACACCTTC.

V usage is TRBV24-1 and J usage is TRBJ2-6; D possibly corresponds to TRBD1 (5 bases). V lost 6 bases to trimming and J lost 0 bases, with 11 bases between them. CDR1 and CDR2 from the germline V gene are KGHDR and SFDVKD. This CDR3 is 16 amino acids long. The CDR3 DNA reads TGTGCCACCAGTTCGACGACAGTCTCTGGGGCCAACGTCCTGACTTTC. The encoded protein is CATSSTTVSGANVLTF.

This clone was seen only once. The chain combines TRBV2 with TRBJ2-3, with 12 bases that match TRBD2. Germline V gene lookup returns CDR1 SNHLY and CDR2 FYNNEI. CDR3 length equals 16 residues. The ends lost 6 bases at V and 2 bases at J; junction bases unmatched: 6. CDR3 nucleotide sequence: TGTGCCAGCAGACCCGGGACTAGCGGGTTCACAGATACGCAGTATTTT. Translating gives CASRPGTSGFTDTQYF.

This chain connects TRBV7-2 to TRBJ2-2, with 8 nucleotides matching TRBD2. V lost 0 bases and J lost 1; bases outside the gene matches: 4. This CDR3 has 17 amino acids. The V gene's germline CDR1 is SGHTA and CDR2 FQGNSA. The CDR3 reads CASSLALAGMNTGELFF. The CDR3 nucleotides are TGTGCCAGCAGCTTAGCGTTAGCGGGGATGAACACCGGGGAGCTGTTTTTT.